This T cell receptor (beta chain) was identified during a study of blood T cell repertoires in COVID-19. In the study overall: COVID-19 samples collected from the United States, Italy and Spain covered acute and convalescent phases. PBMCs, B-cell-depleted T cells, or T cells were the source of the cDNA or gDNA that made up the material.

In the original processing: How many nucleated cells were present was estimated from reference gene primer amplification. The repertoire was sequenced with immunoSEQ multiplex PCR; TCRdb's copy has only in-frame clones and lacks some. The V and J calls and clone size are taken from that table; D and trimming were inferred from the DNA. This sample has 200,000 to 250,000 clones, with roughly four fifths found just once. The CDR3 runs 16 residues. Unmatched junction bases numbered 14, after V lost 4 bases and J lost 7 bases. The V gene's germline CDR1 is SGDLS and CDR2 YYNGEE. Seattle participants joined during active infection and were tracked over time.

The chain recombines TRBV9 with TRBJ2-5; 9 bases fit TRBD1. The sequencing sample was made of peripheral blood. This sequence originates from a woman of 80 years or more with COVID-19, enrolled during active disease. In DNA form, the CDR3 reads TGTGCCAGCAGCCTGCTACCCACAGGGGGCACAGGGACCCAGTACTTC. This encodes CASSLLPTGGTGTQYF.